The 14 T cell receptor beta chains below were found in one sample sequenced in a study of CD8+CD57+ T cells in acquired aplastic anemia. Genomic DNA, serving as template, underwent TCR beta VDJ and CDR3 profiling. TCRdb called the reads again in MiXCR, with one record for every CDR3 protein. The sample consists of about 190,000 distinct CDR3 sequences, roughly half of them appearing once. Source material: sorted CD4+, CD8+, or CD8+CD57+ T cells (not recorded which) from PBMCs. The receptors stem from a human donor in good health, serving as a control.

This clonotype was detected many times. The chain joins TRBV19 to TRBJ2-2, with D possibly being TRBD1 or TRBD2 (6 bases each). In germline, CDR1 is LNHDA, CDR2 SQIVND (reference sequence). Trimming removed 3 bases from V and 4 bases from J, with 18 bases in between. The CDR3 has 17 residues. In DNA form, the CDR3 reads TGTGCCAGTAGTATGGGGCTGGGGGGCATTGCCACCGGGGAGCTGTTTTTT. The encoded protein is CASSMGLGGIATGELFF.

This clonotype was picked up many times. The chain has TRBV7-6 and TRBJ2-7, with D possibly matching TRBD2 (6 bases). The CDR3 is 13 residues long. CDR1 and CDR2 (germline): SGHVS, FNYEAQ. V was cut by 5 bases and J by 6 bases, with 14 bases left in between. DNA of the CDR3: TGTGCCAGCAGCAGAATTGGGACTTCCGAGCAGTACTTC. This encodes CASSRIGTSEQYF.

The rearrangement joins TRBV2 to TRBJ2-7, with D maybe TRBD2 (5 bases). The length of the CDR3 is 13 residues. Germline CDR1 is SNHLY and CDR2 is FYNNEI. V was pared by 8 bases and J by 6 bases, with 17 bases between. The CDR3 sequence is CASDPGSSGEQYF. CDR3 coding DNA: TGTGCCAGCGACCCGGGGTCTTCAGGCGAGCAGTACTTC.

There are a few counts of this clonotype. This sequence joins TRBV15 and TRBJ2-7; TRBD1 aligns across 8 bases. Per germline, CDR1 LNHNV and CDR2 YYDKDF (reference sequence). V lost 1 base, J lost 3 bases, and 8 bases stayed unmatched. CDR3 length equals 16 residues. The CDR3 protein is CATSRVWTGTSYEQYF. The CDR3 bases are TGTGCCACCAGCAGAGTTTGGACAGGGACAAGCTACGAGCAGTACTTC. Combining the CDR3 with reference TRBV15 and TRBJ2-7 gives the whole variable domain DAMVIQNPRYQVTQFGKPVTLSCSQTLNHNVMYWYQQKSSQAPKLLFHYYDKDFNNEADTPDNFQSRRPNTSFCFLDIRSPGLGDTAMYLCATSRVWTGTSYEQYFGPGTRLTVT.

With respect to this clonotype: Here the CDR3 omits its conserved ending phenylalanine or tryptophan, so a read error is the likely source. The chain joins TRBV4-3 to TRBJ2-7; possible D gene TRBD1, 5 bases. Trimming cost V 0 bases and J 3 bases, with 9 bases left between them. The CDR3 is made up of 14 amino acids. CDR1 LGHNA and CDR2 YSLEER come from the germline V gene. CDR3 sequence: CASSQDLTGYEQYL. CDR3 DNA: TGCGCCAGCAGCCAAGATCTTACAGGCTACGAGCAGTACCTC.

The chain joins TRBV2 to TRBJ2-3; D gene unclear. Looked up from germline, CDR1 is SNHLY and CDR2 is FYNNEI. The germline V and J ends were trimmed by 7 bases and 11 bases, with 22 bases remaining between them. There are 14 residues in the CDR3. CDR3 sequence reads: CASNLEAVYNEQYF. CDR3 DNA sequence: TGTGCCAGCAACCTAGAGGCAGTCTACAATGAGCAGTATTTT.

In regard to this clonotype: This likely comes from a read error, as the CDR3 has no conserved phenylalanine or tryptophan at its end. The limits of the CDR3 on the DNA are not certain, so only TCRdb's listed CDR3 is given. The chain combines TRBV10-3 with TRBJ2-3; TRBD1 is taken as the D call from the table, unchecked against the DNA. The CDR3 has 10 residues if both end residues are counted. Germline lookup yields CDR1 ENHRY and CDR2 SYGVKD. The CDR3 sequence: CAIRGRDEYS.

Of note for this clonotype: A much larger clone sits a single nucleotide away, making a read error possible. The CDR3 protein is CASSSRRGQRGEKLFF. The CDR3 DNA sequence: TGTGCCAGCAGCTCTAGGCGGGGGCAGAGGGGAGAAAAACTGTTTTTT. This chain joins TRBV7-8 and TRBJ1-4, with TRBD1 as a possible D gene (6 bases). The CDR3 runs to 16 residues. CDR1 and CDR2 (germline): SGHVS, FQNEAQ. The V and J ends lost 4 bases and 8 bases respectively, with 20 bases between them. Full variable domain (outside the CDR3, taken from reference TRBV7-8 and TRBJ1-4): GAGVSQSPRYKVAKRGQDVALRCDPISGHVSLFWYQQALGQGPEFLTYFQNEAQLDKSGLPSDRFFAERPEGSVSTLKIQRTQQEDSAVYLCASSSRRGQRGEKLFFGSGTQLSVL.

Notes on this clonotype: This may be a read error, as it is one base from a much larger clone. The chain couples TRBV28 to TRBJ2-5, with a tentative D call TRBD1 (6 bases). CDR1 MDHEN and CDR2 SYDVKM come from the germline V gene. The CDR3 spans 11 residues. The CDR3 is CVSSHTGHGYF. The CDR3 nucleotides read TGTGTCAGCAGCCACACAGGGCATGGGTACTTC.

Notes on this clonotype: Germline and junction disagree at one end, which may indicate a read error. J is TRBJ2-1 and V is TRBV7-3; TRBD1 aligns across 9 bases. Germline CDR1 and CDR2: SGHTA and FQGTGA. This CDR3 region has 13 residues. CDR3 amino acids: CASNLQGANEQFF. CDR3 nucleotide sequence: TGTGCCAGCAACTTACAGGGGGCCAATGAGCAGTTCTTC.

This clonotype has a count of ten or more. The chain recombines TRBV20-1 with TRBJ2-7; tentatively, D is TRBD1 (6 bases). From germline, CDR1 is DFQATT and CDR2 SNEGSKA (reference sequence). The V end lost 0 bases, the J end lost 2 bases, and 20 bases lay between the germline ends. This CDR3 contains 17 residues. The CDR3 bases are TGCAGTGCTAGAGATCGACAGGACCAAGCTTCCACCTACGAGCAGTACTTC. It translates to CSARDRQDQASTYEQYF.

This rearrangement joins TRBV7-3 to TRBJ2-5, with D perhaps given as TRBD1 or TRBD2 (6 bases each). Germline V gives CDR1 SGHTA, CDR2 FQGTGA. V was shortened by 3 bases and J by 3 bases, with 11 bases between the two germline ends. This CDR3 spans 14 amino acids. The CDR3 DNA reads TGTGCCAGCAGCTTGAGTAGGGGGGAAGAGACCCAGTACTTC. Translation gives CASSLSRGEETQYF.

The chain employs TRBV7-6 and TRBJ2-1; perhaps D is TRBD1 or TRBD2 (5 bases each). Germline values: CDR1 SGHVS, CDR2 FNYEAQ. CDR3 size: 14 residues. The CDR3 region is CARDYGTRNNEQFF. Written as DNA, the CDR3 is TGTGCTAGAGACTACGGGACGCGGAACAATGAGCAGTTCTTC.

In regard to this clonotype: A clone one base away is much larger, so this may be a read error. V gene TRBV30 combines with J gene TRBJ1-5; D remains unclear. Trimming took 2 bases from V and 6 from J, leaving 11 bases between them. The V gene's germline CDR1 is GTSNPN and CDR2 SVGIG (reference sequence). The CDR3 loop spans 13 amino acids. CDR3 nucleotide sequence: TGTGCCTGGAGTTCCGAGGCTATTCAGCCCCAGCATTTT. Translating gives CAWSSEAIQPQHF. Filled out from reference TRBV30 and TRBJ1-5, the complete variable domain reads SQTIHQWPATLVQPVGSPLSLECTVEGTSNPNLYWYRQAAGRGLQLLFYSVGIGQISSEVPQNLSASRPQDRQFILSSKKLLLSDSGFYLCAWSSEAIQPQHFGDGTRLSIL.